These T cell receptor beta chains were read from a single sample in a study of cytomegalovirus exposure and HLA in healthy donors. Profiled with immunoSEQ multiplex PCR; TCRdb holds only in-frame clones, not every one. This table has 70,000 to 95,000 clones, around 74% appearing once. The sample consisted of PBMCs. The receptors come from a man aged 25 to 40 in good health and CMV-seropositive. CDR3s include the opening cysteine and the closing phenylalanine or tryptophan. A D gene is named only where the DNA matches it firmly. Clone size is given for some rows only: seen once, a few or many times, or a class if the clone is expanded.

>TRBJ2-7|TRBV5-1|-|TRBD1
CASSPRQGNYEQYF
TGCGCCAGCAGCCCTCGACAGGGAAACTACGAGCAGTACTTC
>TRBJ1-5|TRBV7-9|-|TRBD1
CSSSLHDRGGNQPQHF
TGTTCCAGCAGCTTACACGACAGGGGTGGCAATCAGCCCCAGCATTTT
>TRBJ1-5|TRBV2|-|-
CASSEDVQVFQPQHF
TGTGCCAGCAGTGAAGATGTACAGGTATTTCAGCCCCAGCATTTT
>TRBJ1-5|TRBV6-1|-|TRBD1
CAIEDRRYQPQHF
TGTGCCATAGAGGACAGGAGGTATCAGCCCCAGCATTTT
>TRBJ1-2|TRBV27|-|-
CASSWAPNRNNYGYTF
TGTGCCAGCAGTTGGGCACCTAACCGTAACAACTATGGCTACACCTTC
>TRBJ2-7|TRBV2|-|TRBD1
CASSWDRASYEQYF
TGTGCCAGCAGCTGGGACAGGGCCTCCTACGAGCAGTACTTC
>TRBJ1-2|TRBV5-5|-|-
CASSPHSDNSAYGYTF
TGTGCCAGCAGCCCGCACTCTGACAACTCCGCCTATGGCTACACCTTC
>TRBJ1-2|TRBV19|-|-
CASTHGADYGYTF
TGTGCCAGTACCCATGGGGCGGATTATGGCTACACCTTC
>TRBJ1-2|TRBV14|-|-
CASSLLSSGGGYTF
TGTGCCAGCAGCCTACTCTCTTCGGGAGGCGGCTACACCTTC
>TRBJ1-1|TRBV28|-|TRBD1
CASSLTAGGTEAFF
TGTGCCAGCAGTTTAACGGCAGGGGGCACTGAAGCTTTCTTT
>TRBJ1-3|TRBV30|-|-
CAWSVTGSGNTIYF
TGTGCCTGGAGTGTGACAGGCTCTGGAAACACCATATATTTT
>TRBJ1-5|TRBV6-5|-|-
CATGEPPNQPQHF
TGTGCCACAGGGGAACCTCCCAATCAGCCCCAGCATTTT
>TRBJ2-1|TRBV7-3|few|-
CASSLTGYNEQFF
TGTGCCAGCAGCCTGACAGGTTACAATGAGCAGTTCTTC
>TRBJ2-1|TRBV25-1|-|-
CASSGPADEQFF
TGTGCCAGCAGTGGGCCGGCGGATGAGCAGTTCTTC
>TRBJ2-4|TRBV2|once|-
CASAASGIQNIQYF
TGTGCCAGCGCGGCGTCAGGGATCCAAAACATTCAGTACTTC
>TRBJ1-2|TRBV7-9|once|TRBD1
CASSPRDRVNYGYTF
TGTGCCAGCAGCCCCCGGGACAGGGTTAACTATGGCTACACCTTC
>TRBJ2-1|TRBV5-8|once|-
CASSLGGRVNEQFF
TGTGCCAGCAGCTTGGGGGGCAGGGTCAATGAGCAGTTCTTC
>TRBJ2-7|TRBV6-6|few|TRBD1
CASSLTGAWAEQYF
TGTGCCAGCAGCCTGACAGGGGCATGGGCCGAGCAGTACTTC
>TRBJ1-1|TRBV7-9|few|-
CASSQGYTEAFF
TGTGCCAGCAGCCAGGGATACACTGAAGCTTTCTTT
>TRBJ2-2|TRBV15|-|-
CATSRDRDRTGELFF
TGTGCCACCAGCAGAGACCGGGATCGCACCGGGGAGCTGTTTTTT
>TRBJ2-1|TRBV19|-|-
CASSIGPTSSYNEQFF
TGTGCCAGTAGTATAGGGCCAACCAGCTCCTACAATGAGCAGTTCTTC
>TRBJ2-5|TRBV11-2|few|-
CASSRSGHQETQYF
TGTGCCAGCAGCCGATCAGGCCACCAAGAGACCCAGTACTTC
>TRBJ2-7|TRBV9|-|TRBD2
CASSGSGGPAPYEQYF
TGTGCCAGCAGCGGTAGCGGGGGGCCCGCTCCGTACGAGCAGTACTTC
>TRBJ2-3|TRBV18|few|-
CASSPTGTSTDTQYF
TGTGCCAGCTCACCGACAGGGACTAGCACAGATACGCAGTATTTT
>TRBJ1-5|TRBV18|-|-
CASSPQGTDQPQHF
TGTGCCAGCTCACCACAGGGGACTGATCAGCCCCAGCATTTT
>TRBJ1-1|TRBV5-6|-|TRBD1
CASSPGTGTEAFF
TGTGCCAGCAGCCCCGGGACAGGCACTGAAGCTTTCTTT
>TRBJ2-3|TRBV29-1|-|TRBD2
CSGQRGATDTQYF
TGCAGCGGTCAGCGGGGGGCCACAGATACGCAGTATTTT
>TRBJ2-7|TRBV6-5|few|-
CASSYDGAEQYF
TGTGCCAGCAGTTACGATGGGGCCGAGCAGTACTTC
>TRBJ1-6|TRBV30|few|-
CAWSVLGGYSPLHF
TGTGCCTGGAGTGTACTGGGGGGATATTCACCCCTCCACTTT
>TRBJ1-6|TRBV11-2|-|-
CASSFGSVDLNSPLHF
TGTGCCAGCAGCTTTGGTAGTGTAGATCTTAATTCACCCCTCCACTTT
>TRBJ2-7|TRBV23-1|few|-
CASSQNFSDRSSYEQYF
TGCGCCAGCAGTCAAAATTTCTCAGACAGATCCTCCTACGAGCAGTACTTC